This passage covers 2 T cell receptor beta chains from one sample sequenced in a study of technical replicates of blood from a handful of donors. The repertoire was sequenced with immunoSEQ multiplex PCR; TCRdb's copy has only in-frame clones and lacks some. Counted here are 95,000 to 100,000 clones, over 95% occurring once; the ten biggest clones make up approximately 0.2%. Specimen: T cells isolated from PBMCs. These receptors came from a human donor in good health.

The chain carries TRBV27 and TRBJ2-7; maybe TRBD2 (6 bases). Trimming cost V 9 bases and J 0 bases, with 24 bases left between them. The V gene's germline CDR1 is MNHEY and CDR2 SMNVEV (reference sequence). This CDR3 is built from 17 residues. The CDR3 spells CASYGRETAANSYEQYF. DNA for the CDR3: TGTGCCAGTTACGGTCGGGAGACAGCCGCAAACTCCTACGAGCAGTACTTC.

In DNA, the CDR3 is TGTGCCAGTACCTCCAGGGTATTCGGGGAGCTGTTTTTT. It translates to CASTSRVFGELFF. The rearrangement uses TRBV14 and TRBJ2-2; possible D gene TRBD1, 5 bases. The V end was cut by 9 bases, the J end by 7 bases, with 15 bases between. Germline CDR1 reads SGHDN; CDR2 reads FVKESK. The CDR3 has 13 residues.